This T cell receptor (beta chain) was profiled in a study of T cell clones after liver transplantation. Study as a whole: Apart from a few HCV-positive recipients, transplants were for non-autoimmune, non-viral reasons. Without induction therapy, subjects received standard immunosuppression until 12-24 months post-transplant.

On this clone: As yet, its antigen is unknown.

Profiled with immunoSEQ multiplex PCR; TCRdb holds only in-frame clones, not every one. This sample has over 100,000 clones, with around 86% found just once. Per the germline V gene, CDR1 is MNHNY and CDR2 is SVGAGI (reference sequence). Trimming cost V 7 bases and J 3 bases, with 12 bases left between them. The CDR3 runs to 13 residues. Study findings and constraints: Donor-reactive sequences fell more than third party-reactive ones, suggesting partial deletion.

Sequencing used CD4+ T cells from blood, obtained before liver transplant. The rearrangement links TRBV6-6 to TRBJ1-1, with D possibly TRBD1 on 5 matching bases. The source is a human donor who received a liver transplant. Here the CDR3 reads CASTENRYTEAFF. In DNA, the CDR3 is TGTGCCAGCACCGAGAACAGGTACACTGAAGCTTTCTTT.